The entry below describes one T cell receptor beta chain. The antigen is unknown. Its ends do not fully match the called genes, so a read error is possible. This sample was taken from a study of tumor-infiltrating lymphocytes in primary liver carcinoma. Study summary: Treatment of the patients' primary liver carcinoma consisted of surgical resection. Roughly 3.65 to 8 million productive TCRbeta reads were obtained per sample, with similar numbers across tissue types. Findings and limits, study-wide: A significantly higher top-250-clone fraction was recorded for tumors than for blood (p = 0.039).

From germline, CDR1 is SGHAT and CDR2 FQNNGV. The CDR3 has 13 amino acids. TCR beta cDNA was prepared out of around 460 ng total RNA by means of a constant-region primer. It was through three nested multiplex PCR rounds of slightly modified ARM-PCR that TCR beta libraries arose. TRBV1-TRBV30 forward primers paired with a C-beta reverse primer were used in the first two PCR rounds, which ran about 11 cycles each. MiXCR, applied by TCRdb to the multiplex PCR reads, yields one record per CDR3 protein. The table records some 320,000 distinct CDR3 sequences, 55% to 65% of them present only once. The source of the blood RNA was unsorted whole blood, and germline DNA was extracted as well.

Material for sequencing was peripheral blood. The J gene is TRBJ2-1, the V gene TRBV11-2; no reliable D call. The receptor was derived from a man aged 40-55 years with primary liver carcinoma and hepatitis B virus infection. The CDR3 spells CASSSELYNERFF. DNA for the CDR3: TGTGCCAGCAGCTCCGAGCTGTACAATGAGCGGTTCTTC.